The present entry profiles one T cell receptor (beta chain) with its context. Its antigen is still unknown. The entirety of the isolated RNA underwent reverse transcription, so expressed TCRB transcripts were sequenced. This table comes from immunoSEQ multiplex PCR, and its TCRdb copy is limited to in-frame clones, with some not included. Of about 15,000 clones in the sample, 65% to 85% were seen once. V was cut by 4 bases and J by 3 bases, with 18 bases left in between. CDR3 length: 16 amino acids. In germline, CDR1 is ENHRY, CDR2 SYGVKD. This sample was taken from a study of beta chain features in type 1 diabetes. Broader study findings: Moderate but significant shortening of TCRB CDR3s was recorded in all four CD4+ subsets from Type 1 diabetes patients. The study found fewer insertions and more deletions at VDJ junctions in type 1 diabetes patients.

CD4+ naive, central memory, regulatory and stem cell-like memory cells were sorted via CD45RO/CCR7/CD25/CD127/CD95/CD27. Without exception, sorted populations had purity beyond 98%. The chain employs TRBV10-3 and TRBJ2-5; D is possibly TRBD2 (6 bases). The clonotype originates from a woman younger than 35 with type 1 diabetes. Sequenced: stem cell memory CD4+ T cells from blood. CDR3 DNA: TGTGCCATCAGTGGGAGGGCCCCCAGGGCTAAAGAGACCCAGTACTTC. This sequence encodes CAISGRAPRAKETQYF.